Each of the 10 T cell receptor beta chains below was sequenced from the same sample in a study of kidney transplant recipient with SARS-CoV-2 infection. MiXCR was run by TCRdb on the reads, yielding one entry per CDR3 protein. The table includes roughly 230,000 distinct CDR3 sequences, more than 25% detected once. The material was a blood sample, obtained at baseline and on roughly day 110 from a kidney transplant recipient. These receptors came from a male patient aged 25 to 39 who had COVID-19 and was a kidney transplant recipient. Some T cells could come from the graft donor.

This clonotype was observed at least ten times. V and J are TRBV11-1 and TRBJ2-7; D is uncertain. This CDR3 contains 12 residues. Trimming took off 4 bases at V and 4 bases at J, with 8 bases between the two ends. Germline loops: CDR1 SGHAT, CDR2 FQDESV (reference sequence). CDR3 coding DNA: TGTGCCAGCAGCTCTTCCTGGTACGAGCAGTACTTC. This encodes CASSSSWYEQYF.

There are many counts of this clonotype. The chain recombines TRBV15 with TRBJ1-6, with TRBD1 matching 7 bases. The germline V gene has CDR1 LNHNV and CDR2 YYDKDF (reference sequence). The CDR3 length is 14 residues. The V gene end was trimmed by 2 bases and the J gene end by 10 bases; junction bases not matched to a gene: 5. The CDR3 DNA reads as TGTGCCACCAGCAGACAAACAGGGGAATCACCCCTCCACTTT. It yields the protein CATSRQTGESPLHF.

The table lists this clonotype with many counts. This chain joins TRBV30 and TRBJ1-2, with no clear D. Per the germline V gene, CDR1 is GTSNPN and CDR2 is SVGIG (reference sequence). This CDR3 is built from 16 residues. Trimming pared 5 bases from V and 4 bases from J, leaving 23 bases between. CDR3 amino acids: CAWVSQRYRKTYGYTF. The CDR3, as DNA: TGTGCCTGGGTGAGCCAGCGTTATAGAAAGACCTATGGCTACACCTTC.

This chain links TRBV10-3 with TRBJ2-1; TRBD2 aligns across 7 bases. With 5 bases clipped from V and 4 bases from J, the junction kept 5 bases outside the gene matches. Germline CDR1 reads ENHRY; CDR2 reads SYGVKD. The CDR3 consists of 14 residues. DNA of the CDR3: TGTGCCATCAGTTCTAGCGGTGGGTACAATGAGCAGTTCTTC. Residues: CAISSSGGYNEQFF.

Regarding this clonotype: A much larger clone differs from this one at a single base, so this may be a read error. No conserved phenylalanine or tryptophan is present at the end of the CDR3, so a read error is the likely explanation. The chain carries TRBV23-1 and TRBJ1-2; D unclear. TRBV23-1 is annotated as an ORF whose role is uncertain. V dropped 5 bases and J dropped 4 bases, with 23 bases sitting between them. This CDR3 is built from 17 residues. CDR3 sequence reads: CASSGPQLRRKTYGYTL. The CDR3 DNA reads TGCGCCAGCAGTGGTCCCCAGCTACGCAGAAAGACCTATGGCTACACCCTC.

The sample holds many counts of this clonotype. CDR3 protein: CSARGTSDYEQYF. The DNA of the CDR3 is TGCAGTGCTAGAGGGACTAGCGACTACGAGCAGTACTTC. The rearrangement links TRBV20-1 to TRBJ2-7; TRBD2 agrees at 9 bases. J gave up 3 bases and V 1 base, and 1 base lay outside the gene matches. Germline CDR1 and CDR2: DFQATT and SNEGSKA (reference sequence). The CDR3 extends over 13 amino acids.

Ten or more counts support this clonotype. The chain recombines TRBV20-1 with TRBJ2-7; 7 bases fit TRBD2. This CDR3 has 12 residues. The germline gives CDR1 DFQATT, CDR2 SNEGSKA (reference sequence). After removal of 5 bases from V and 2 bases from J, the junction contained 3 bases not matched to a gene. CDR3 nucleotides: TGCAGTGCTGAAACTAGCGCCTACGAGCAGTACTTC. Translation: CSAETSAYEQYF.

This clonotype came up many times. This rearrangement joins TRBV3-1 to TRBJ1-5, with D tentatively TRBD1 (5 bases). Germline V CDR1 and CDR2: LGHDT, YNNKEL (reference sequence). The CDR3 extends over 18 amino acids. Trimming pared 0 bases from V and 0 bases from J, leaving 15 bases between. The CDR3 DNA reads TGTGCCAGCAGCCAAGATGGAGGGGTGGTAAATAGCAATCAGCCCCAGCATTTT. It codes for CASSQDGGVVNSNQPQHF.

On this clonotype itself: A read error may be the cause here, since a much bigger clone is one base away. The chain has TRBV6-1 and TRBJ1-2, with no clear D. The V end lost 4 bases, the J end lost 4 bases, and 22 bases lay between the germline ends. Germline CDR1 and CDR2: MNHNS and SASEGT. The CDR3 has 17 residues. The CDR3 DNA follows: TGTGCCAGCAGTGGTGTGTCGGAATGTGGAAAGACCTATGGCTACACCTTC. The encoded protein is CASSGVSECGKTYGYTF.

This clonotype was seen at least ten times. This chain connects TRBV23-1 to TRBJ1-2; D is unresolved. TRBV23-1 is given ORF status, its function remaining uncertain. The ends were cut back, 5 bases at V and 4 bases at J, with 23 bases in the middle. This CDR3 is built from 17 residues. CDR3 coding DNA: TGCGCCAGCAGTTTGTTAGAGCTACGCAGAAAGACCTATGGCTACACCTTC. It is translated as CASSLLELRRKTYGYTF.